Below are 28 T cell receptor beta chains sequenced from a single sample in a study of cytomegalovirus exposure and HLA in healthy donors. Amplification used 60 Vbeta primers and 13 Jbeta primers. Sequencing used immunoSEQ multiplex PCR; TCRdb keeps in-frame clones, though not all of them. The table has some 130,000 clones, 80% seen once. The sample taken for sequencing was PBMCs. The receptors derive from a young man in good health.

This CDR3 is CASGGLAVYEQYF. The CDR3 nucleotides read TGTGCCAGCGGGGGACTAGCGGTATACGAGCAGTACTTC. The gene calls are TRBV2 and TRBJ2-7; 11 bases fit TRBD2. Germline loops: CDR1 SNHLY, CDR2 FYNNEI. This CDR3 contains 13 residues. After removal of 8 bases from V and 4 bases from J, the junction contained 4 bases not matched to a gene.

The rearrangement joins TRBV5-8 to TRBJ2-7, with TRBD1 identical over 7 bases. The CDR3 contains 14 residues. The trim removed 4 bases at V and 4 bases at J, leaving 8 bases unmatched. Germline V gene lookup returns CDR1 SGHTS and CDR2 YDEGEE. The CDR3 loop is CASSLHVQGYEQYF. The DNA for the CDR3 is TGTGCCAGCAGCCTCCACGTACAGGGGTACGAGCAGTACTTC. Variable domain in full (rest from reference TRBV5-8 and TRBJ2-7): EAGVTQSPTHLIKTRGQQATLRCSPISGHTSVYWYQQALGLGLQFLLWYDEGEERNRGNFPPRFSGRQFPNYSSELNVNALELEDSALYLCASSLHVQGYEQYFGPGTRLTVT.

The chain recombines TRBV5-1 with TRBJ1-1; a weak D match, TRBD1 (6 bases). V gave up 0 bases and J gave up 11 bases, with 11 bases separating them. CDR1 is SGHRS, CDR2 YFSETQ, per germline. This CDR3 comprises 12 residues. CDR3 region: CASSLGSGEAFF. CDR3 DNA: TGCGCCAGCAGCTTGGGGTCAGGGGAGGCTTTCTTT.

CDR3 amino acids: CASSTGQAAGNTIYF. CDR3 nucleotides: TGTGCCAGCTCAACAGGACAGGCGGCTGGAAACACCATATATTTT. The chain has TRBV18 and TRBJ1-3, with 7 bases that match TRBD1. The CDR3 consists of 15 residues. Trimming cost V 5 bases and J 2 bases; bases outside gene matches: 6. The V gene's germline CDR1 is KGHSH and CDR2 LQKENI.

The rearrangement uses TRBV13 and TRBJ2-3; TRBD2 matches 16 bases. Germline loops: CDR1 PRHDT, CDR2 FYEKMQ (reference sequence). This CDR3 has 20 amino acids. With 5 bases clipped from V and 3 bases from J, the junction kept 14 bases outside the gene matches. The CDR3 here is CASSAGVGLAGGPGTDTQYF. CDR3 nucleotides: TGTGCCAGCAGCGCAGGGGTGGGACTAGCGGGAGGGCCAGGGACAGATACGCAGTATTTT.

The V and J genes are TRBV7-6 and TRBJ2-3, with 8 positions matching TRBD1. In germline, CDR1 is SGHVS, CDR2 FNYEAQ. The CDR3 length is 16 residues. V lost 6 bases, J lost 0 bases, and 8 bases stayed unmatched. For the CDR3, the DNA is TGTGCCAGCAGTCGAGGACAGGGTAGCAGCACAGATACGCAGTATTTT. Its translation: CASSRGQGSSTDTQYF.

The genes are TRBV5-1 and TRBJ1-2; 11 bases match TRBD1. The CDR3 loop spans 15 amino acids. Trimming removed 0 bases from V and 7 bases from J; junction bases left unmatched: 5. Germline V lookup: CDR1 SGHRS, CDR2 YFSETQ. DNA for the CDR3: TGCGCCAGCAGCTTGGAGGGACAGGGGGTTCCTGGCTACACCTTC. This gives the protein CASSLEGQGVPGYTF.

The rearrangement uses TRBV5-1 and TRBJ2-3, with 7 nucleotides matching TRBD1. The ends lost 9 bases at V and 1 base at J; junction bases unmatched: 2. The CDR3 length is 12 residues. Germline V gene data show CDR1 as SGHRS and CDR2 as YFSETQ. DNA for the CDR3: TGCGCCAACACAGGGGGCACAGATACGCAGTATTTT. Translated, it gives CANTGGTDTQYF.

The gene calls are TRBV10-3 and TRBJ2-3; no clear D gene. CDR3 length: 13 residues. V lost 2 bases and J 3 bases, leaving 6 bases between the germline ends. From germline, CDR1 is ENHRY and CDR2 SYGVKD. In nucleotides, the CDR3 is TGTGCCATCAGTGAGGCCGCGACAGATACGCAGTATTTT. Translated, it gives CAISEAATDTQYF.

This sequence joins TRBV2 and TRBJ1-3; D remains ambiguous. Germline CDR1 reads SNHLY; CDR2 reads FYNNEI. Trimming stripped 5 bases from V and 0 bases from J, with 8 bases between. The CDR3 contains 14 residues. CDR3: CASSTPGSGNTIYF. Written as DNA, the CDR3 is TGTGCCAGCAGTACCCCGGGCTCTGGAAACACCATATATTTT. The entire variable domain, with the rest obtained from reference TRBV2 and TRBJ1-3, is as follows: EPEVTQTPSHQVTQMGQEVILRCVPISNHLYFYWYRQILGQKVEFLVSFYNNEISEKSEIFDDQFSVERPDGSNFTLKIRSTKLEDSAMYFCASSTPGSGNTIYFGEGSWLTVV.

CDR3 DNA: TGTGCCAGCAGTTACTCGCTAGCGGCCCACGAGCAGTACTTC. Encoded protein: CASSYSLAAHEQYF. This sequence joins TRBV6-5 and TRBJ2-7; 7 nucleotides line up with TRBD2. CDR1 is MNHEY, CDR2 SVGAGI, per germline. The ends lost 0 bases at V and 5 bases at J; junction bases unmatched: 4. The CDR3 runs 14 residues.

CDR3 in amino acids: CASSTSGNQPQHF. The CDR3 DNA reads TGCGCCAGCAGCACCTCCGGGAATCAGCCCCAGCATTTT. V and J are TRBV5-1 and TRBJ1-5; D gene unclear. The germline gives CDR1 SGHRS, CDR2 YFSETQ. V gave up 4 bases and J gave up 4 bases, with 9 bases separating them. CDR3 size: 13 residues.

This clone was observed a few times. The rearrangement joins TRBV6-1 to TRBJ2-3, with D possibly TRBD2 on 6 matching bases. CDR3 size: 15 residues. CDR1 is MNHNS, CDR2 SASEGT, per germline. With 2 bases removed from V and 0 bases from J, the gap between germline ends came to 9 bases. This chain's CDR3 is CASSELSGSTDTQYF. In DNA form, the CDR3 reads TGTGCCAGCAGTGAATTGAGCGGGAGCACAGATACGCAGTATTTT.

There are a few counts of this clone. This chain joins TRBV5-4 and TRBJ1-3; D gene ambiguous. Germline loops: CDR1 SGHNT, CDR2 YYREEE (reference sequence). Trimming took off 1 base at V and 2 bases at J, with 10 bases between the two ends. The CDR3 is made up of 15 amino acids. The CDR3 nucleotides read TGTGCCAGCAGCTTGAGCCTGGGAGCTGGAAACACCATATATTTT. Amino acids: CASSLSLGAGNTIYF.

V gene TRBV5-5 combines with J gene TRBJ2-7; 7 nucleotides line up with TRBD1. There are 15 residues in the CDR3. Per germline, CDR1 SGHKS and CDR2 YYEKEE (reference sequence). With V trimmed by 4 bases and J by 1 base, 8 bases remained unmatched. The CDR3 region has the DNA TGTGCCAGCAGCCTACAGGGGCTAAGGTCCTACGAGCAGTACTTC. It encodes CASSLQGLRSYEQYF.

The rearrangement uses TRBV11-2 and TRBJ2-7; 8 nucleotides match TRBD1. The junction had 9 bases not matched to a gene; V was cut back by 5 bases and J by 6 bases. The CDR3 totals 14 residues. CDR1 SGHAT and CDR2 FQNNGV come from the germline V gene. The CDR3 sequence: CASSRQGRWVEQYF. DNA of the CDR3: TGTGCCAGCAGCCGACAGGGGCGATGGGTCGAGCAGTACTTC.

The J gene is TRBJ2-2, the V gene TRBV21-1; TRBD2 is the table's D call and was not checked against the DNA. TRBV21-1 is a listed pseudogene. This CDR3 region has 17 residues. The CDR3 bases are TGTGCCAGCAGCAAAGAGTTAGGGACTAGCGGGACCGGGGAGCTGTTTTTT. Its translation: CASSKELGTSGTGELFF.

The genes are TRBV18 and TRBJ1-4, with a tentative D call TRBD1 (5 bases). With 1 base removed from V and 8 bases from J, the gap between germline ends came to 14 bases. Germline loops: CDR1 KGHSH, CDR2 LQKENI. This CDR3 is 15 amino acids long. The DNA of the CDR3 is TGTGCCAGCTCACCACTACAGGTTAATGAAGAAAAACTGTTTTTT. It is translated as CASSPLQVNEEKLFF.

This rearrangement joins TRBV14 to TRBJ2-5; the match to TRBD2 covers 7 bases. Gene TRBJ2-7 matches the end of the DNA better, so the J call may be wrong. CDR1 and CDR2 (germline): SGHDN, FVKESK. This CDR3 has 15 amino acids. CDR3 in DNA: TGTGCCAGCAGCCAAGGGCGGACTAGACAATACGAGCAGTACTTC. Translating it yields CASSQGRTRQYEQYF.

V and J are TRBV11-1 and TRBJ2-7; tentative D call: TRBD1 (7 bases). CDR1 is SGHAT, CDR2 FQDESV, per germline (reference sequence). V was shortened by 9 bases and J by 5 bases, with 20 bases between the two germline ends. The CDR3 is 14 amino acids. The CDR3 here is CASGEVQGRNEQYF. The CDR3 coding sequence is TGTGCCAGTGGAGAGGTACAGGGGAGGAACGAGCAGTACTTC.

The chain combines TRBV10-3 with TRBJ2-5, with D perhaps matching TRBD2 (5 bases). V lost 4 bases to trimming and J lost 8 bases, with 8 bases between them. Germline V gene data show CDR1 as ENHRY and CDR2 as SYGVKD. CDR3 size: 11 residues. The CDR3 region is CAISGEGTQYF. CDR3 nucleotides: TGTGCCATCAGTGGAGAGGGCACCCAGTACTTC.

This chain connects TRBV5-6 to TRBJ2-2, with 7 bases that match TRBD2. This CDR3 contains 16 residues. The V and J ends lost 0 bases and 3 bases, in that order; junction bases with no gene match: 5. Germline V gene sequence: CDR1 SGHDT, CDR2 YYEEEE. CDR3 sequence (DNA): TGTGCCAGCAGCTTGGTGGCGGCGGGAGACACCGGGGAGCTGTTTTTT. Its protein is CASSLVAAGDTGELFF.

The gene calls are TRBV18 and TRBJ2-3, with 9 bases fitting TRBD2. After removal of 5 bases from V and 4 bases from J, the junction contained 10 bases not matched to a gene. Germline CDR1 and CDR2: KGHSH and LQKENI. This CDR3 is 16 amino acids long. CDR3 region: CASSTTSGLEPDTQYF. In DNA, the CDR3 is TGTGCCAGCTCAACTACTAGCGGGCTAGAACCAGATACGCAGTATTTT.

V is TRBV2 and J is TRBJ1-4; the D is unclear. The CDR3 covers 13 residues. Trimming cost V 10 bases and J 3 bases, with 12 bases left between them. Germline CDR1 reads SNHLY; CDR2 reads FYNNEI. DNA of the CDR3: TGTGCCACCCAGTTAGCACCTAATGAAAAACTGTTTTTT. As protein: CATQLAPNEKLFF.

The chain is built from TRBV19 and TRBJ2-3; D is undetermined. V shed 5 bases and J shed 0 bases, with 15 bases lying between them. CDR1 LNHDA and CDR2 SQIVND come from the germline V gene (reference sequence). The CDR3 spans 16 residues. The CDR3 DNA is TGTGCCAGTAGTCCCGTAGCTACCCCTAGCACAGATACGCAGTATTTT. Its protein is CASSPVATPSTDTQYF.

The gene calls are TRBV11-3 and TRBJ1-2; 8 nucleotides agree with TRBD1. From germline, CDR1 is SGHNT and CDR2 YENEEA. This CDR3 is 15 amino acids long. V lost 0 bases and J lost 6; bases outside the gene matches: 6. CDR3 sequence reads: CASSLDTGGLNGYTF. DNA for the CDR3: TGTGCCAGCAGCTTAGACACAGGGGGTTTGAATGGCTACACCTTC.

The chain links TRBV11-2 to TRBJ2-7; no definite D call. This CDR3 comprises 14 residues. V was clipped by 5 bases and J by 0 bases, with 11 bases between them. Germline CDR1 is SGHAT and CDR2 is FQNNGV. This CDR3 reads CASSASRNSYEQYF. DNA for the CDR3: TGTGCCAGCAGCGCTTCGCGAAACTCCTACGAGCAGTACTTC.

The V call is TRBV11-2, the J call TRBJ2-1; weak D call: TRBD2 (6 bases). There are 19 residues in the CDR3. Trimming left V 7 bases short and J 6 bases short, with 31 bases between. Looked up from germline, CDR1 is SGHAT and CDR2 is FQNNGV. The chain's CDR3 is CASTSSRGIGILTFNEQFF. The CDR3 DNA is TGTGCCAGCACCTCTTCTCGGGGGATAGGGATTCTTACATTCAATGAGCAGTTCTTC.